These T cell receptor beta chains were read from a single sample in a study of human T cells and chemical hapten exposure. One entry per CDR3 protein, called by TCRdb with MiXCR from the RACE reads. Here the sample spans fewer than 100,000 distinct CDR3 sequences, roughly 7.9% being singletons. The source material was whole blood. These TCRs come from a female donor in good health. Some clones in this sample may be carry-over from other donors' samples. Both conserved end residues are part of each CDR3. Each record gives: CDR3 length, J gene, clone size, V gene, D gene, CDR3 DNA, CDR3 protein. D genes are given only for firm matches. Expanded clones are given a class, and other clones once, few, many or no size at all.

>14|TRBJ1-5|-|TRBV18|-
TGTGCCAGCTCACCATCTGGCGGGGATCAGCCCCAGCATTTT
CASSPSGGDQPQHF
>12|TRBJ2-7|-|TRBV10-3|-
TGTGCCATCAGTGTAGGGGGGGCCGAGCAGTACTTC
CAISVGGAEQYF
>13|TRBJ2-7|few|TRBV12-3/TRBV12-4|TRBD1
TGTGCCAGCAGTTCCGGGACAGGGTTGCAGCAGTACTTC
CASSSGTGLQQYF
>17|TRBJ2-1|-|TRBV6-1|TRBD2
TGTGCCAGCAGCCAAAGCCCCCTCGGCGGGGGGGCTGGGGAGCAGTTCTTC
CASSQSPLGGGAGEQFF
>15|TRBJ2-3|many|TRBV18|TRBD2
TGTGCCAGCTCACCAACTAGCGGGGGTGCAGATACGCAGTATTTT
CASSPTSGGADTQYF
>15|TRBJ1-1|-|TRBV7-2|-
TGTGCCAGCAGCCGAACTGGACAAAAAGAGAATGAAGCTTTCTTT
CASSRTGQKENEAFF
>13|TRBJ2-7|-|TRBV2|-
TGTGCCAGCAGTGAAGTTCGGTCCTACGAGCAGTACTTC
CASSEVRSYEQYF
>17|TRBJ1-1|-|TRBV25-1|TRBD1
TGTGCCAGCAGTGAATTCCGACAGGGGCCTATCGGCACTGAAGCTTTCTTT
CASSEFRQGPIGTEAFF
>14|TRBJ2-1|few|TRBV15|-
TGTGCCACCAGCAGTATAGGGGCTTACAATGAGCAGTTCTTC
CATSSIGAYNEQFF
>17|TRBJ2-7|few|TRBV20-1|TRBD2
TGCAGTGCTAGAGATCCTCGTTGGACTAGTTCGTCCTACGAGCAGTACTTC
CSARDPRWTSSSYEQYF